The entry below gives a single TCR beta chain sequence along with its context. During its preparation, the TCRbeta library received unique molecular identifiers. Each CDR3 protein is one row after TCRdb ran MiXCR on the PCR reads. The sample includes over 200,000 distinct CDR3 sequences, about 9.2% of them seen just once. This CDR3 has 14 amino acids. V lost 8 bases and J 4 bases, leaving 15 bases between the germline ends. This entry comes from a study of T-cell reconstitution after alpha-beta-depleted transplantation in children. This TCR came from a human donor who donated a stem cell graft to a child with acute lymphoblastic leukemia. This sample comprised PBMCs from the stem cell graft donor, obtained from the stem cell graft. V usage is TRBV12-3 or TRBV12-4 and J usage is TRBJ1-3; D not resolved. The CDR3 DNA is TGTGCCAGCGGCCTGACCCTCGGGGGAAACACCATATATTTT. It is translated as CASGLTLGGNTIYF.